This paragraph reports one TCR beta chain. Generated by immunoSEQ multiplex PCR, the TCRdb table keeps only in-frame clones and is missing some. The profile shows roughly 7,000 clones, about nine tenths of them singletons. The entry originates in a study of graft-versus-host responses after intestinal transplantation. Looked up from germline, CDR1 is MDHEN and CDR2 is SYDVKM. The V gene lost 3 bases and the J gene lost 6 bases, with 12 bases spanning the gap. This CDR3 spans 13 amino acids. Material: PBMCs, obtained 83 days after transplant. This chain links TRBV28 with TRBJ2-7; D assignment may be TRBD1 or TRBD2 (6 bases each). The TCR comes from a human patient who received an intestinal transplant, so some T cells may come from the graft donor. CDR3 sequence reads: CASSFRLGGEQYF. CDR3 coding DNA: TGTGCCAGCAGTTTTCGACTAGGGGGCGAGCAGTACTTC.